Listed here are 27 T cell receptor beta chains from one sample, sequenced in a study of cytomegalovirus exposure and HLA in healthy donors. The PCR had 60 Vbeta and 13 Jbeta primers. Profiled with immunoSEQ multiplex PCR; TCRdb holds only in-frame clones, not every one. Recorded for this sample: about 130,000 clones. The material sequenced was PBMCs. These receptors came from a man between 18 and 29 years old in good health and CMV-seronegative.

The V and J genes are TRBV28 and TRBJ1-2, with D perhaps matching TRBD1 (5 bases). The CDR3 is made up of 15 amino acids. Germline lookup yields CDR1 MDHEN and CDR2 SYDVKM. Trimming took off 6 bases at V and 5 bases at J, with 19 bases between the two ends. CDR3 sequence reads: CASSSPRGGFYGYTF. CDR3 sequence (DNA): TGTGCCAGCAGCTCGCCACGTGGGGGGTTTTATGGCTACACCTTC.

J is TRBJ1-1 and V is TRBV5-6; D uncertain. The CDR3 runs 13 residues. CDR1 and CDR2 (germline): SGHDT, YYEEEE. Trimming cost V 3 bases and J 6 bases, with 12 bases left between them. Here the CDR3 reads CASSSDWSAEAFF. CDR3 nucleotide sequence: TGTGCCAGCAGCTCGGACTGGAGCGCTGAAGCTTTCTTT.

The J gene is TRBJ2-5, the V gene TRBV19, with 8 bases aligning to TRBD1. The J call may be wrong; the DNA end is better matched by TRBJ2-7. From germline, CDR1 is LNHDA and CDR2 SQIVND (reference sequence). The CDR3 sequence is 14 residues long. CDR3 nucleotide sequence: TGTGCCAGTAACCGGAAAGACAGGGGTTACGAGCAGTACTTC. It yields the protein CASNRKDRGYEQYF.

The chain combines TRBV11-2 with TRBJ1-3; a weak D match, TRBD1 (5 bases). CDR1 and CDR2 from the germline V gene are SGHAT and FQNNGV. This CDR3 contains 17 residues. V dropped 5 bases and J dropped 0 bases, with 17 bases sitting between them. The CDR3 DNA sequence: TGTGCCAGCAGCATCCGACCCCCGGACACCTCTGGAAACACCATATATTTT. This sequence encodes CASSIRPPDTSGNTIYF.

V usage is TRBV28 and J usage is TRBJ1-1, with D tentatively TRBD1 (6 bases). Between the trimmed V and J ends, which lost 5 bases and 8 bases, there was a span of 12 bases. The CDR3 spans 12 residues. Per germline, CDR1 MDHEN and CDR2 SYDVKM. The CDR3 is CASSARDKEAFF. The CDR3, as DNA: TGTGCCAGCAGTGCCCGGGACAAAGAAGCTTTCTTT.

The V and J genes are TRBV4-3 and TRBJ2-7; D call uncertain. Trimming took 0 bases from V and 2 from J, leaving 11 bases between them. The CDR3 runs to 15 residues. Germline CDR1 and CDR2: LGHNA and YSLEER. CDR3 residues: CASSQDSAGPYEQYF. The CDR3 DNA is TGCGCCAGCAGCCAAGATTCGGCAGGTCCCTACGAGCAGTACTTC.

The chain links TRBV18 to TRBJ2-2; 8 bases fit TRBD2. The CDR3 covers 14 residues. Trimming at V came to 8 bases and at J to 0 bases, leaving 2 bases not matched to a gene. The germline CDR1 and CDR2 sequences are KGHSH and LQKENI. CDR3 loop: CASREGTNTGELFF. As DNA, the CDR3 is TGTGCCAGCCGGGAGGGTACGAACACCGGGGAGCTGTTTTTT.

The chain has TRBV4-3 and TRBJ2-1; 16 bases agree with TRBD2. CDR3 size: 17 residues. Germline V gene lookup returns CDR1 LGHNA and CDR2 YSLEER. V dropped 4 bases and J dropped 1; count of bases not matched to a gene: 1. The CDR3 coding sequence is TGCGCCAGCAGCCCGGGACTAGCGGGGGGGTCCTACAATGAGCAGTTCTTC. Translating gives CASSPGLAGGSYNEQFF.

The chain uses TRBV28 and TRBJ1-4; TRBD1 matches 7 bases. The CDR3 has 17 amino acids. Germline CDR1 MDHEN, CDR2 SYDVKM. V shed 6 bases and J 1 base; nucleotides not matched to a gene: 11. The CDR3 here is CASRLTGQGGTNEKLFF. CDR3 sequence (DNA): TGTGCCAGCAGGTTGACAGGGCAGGGGGGAACTAATGAAAAACTGTTTTTT.

The chain couples TRBV19 to TRBJ2-7; the D gene is possibly TRBD2 (5 bases). V gave up 3 bases and J gave up 3 bases, with 12 bases separating them. CDR1 and CDR2 from the germline V gene are LNHDA and SQIVND (reference sequence). This CDR3 is 14 amino acids long. The CDR3 sequence is CASSMSGESYEQYF. The CDR3 DNA follows: TGTGCCAGTAGTATGTCCGGGGAGAGCTACGAGCAGTACTTC.

This chain links TRBV10-3 with TRBJ2-7; 8 bases fit TRBD1. J lost 2 bases, V lost 10 bases, and 7 bases had no gene match. Looked up from germline, CDR1 is ENHRY and CDR2 is SYGVKD. The CDR3 is made up of 13 amino acids. CDR3 amino acids: CATARQGTYEQYF. CDR3 in DNA: TGTGCCACCGCCCGACAGGGGACCTACGAGCAGTACTTC.

The chain couples TRBV19 to TRBJ2-7, with TRBD2 identical over 7 bases. V gave up 3 bases and J gave up 6 bases; unmatched junction bases: 11. Germline V CDR1 and CDR2: LNHDA, SQIVND (reference sequence). The CDR3 runs 15 residues. CDR3 nucleotide sequence: TGTGCCAGTAGTATGGTGGCTAGCGGTATGGCCGAGCAGTACTTC. This gives the protein CASSMVASGMAEQYF.

The chain joins TRBV7-6 to TRBJ2-1; 10 nucleotides align to TRBD2. Germline loops: CDR1 SGHVS, CDR2 FNYEAQ. V shed 1 base and J 10 bases; nucleotides not matched to a gene: 1. The CDR3 sequence is 13 residues long. The CDR3 protein is CASSLGGLAEQFF. Written as DNA, the CDR3 is TGTGCCAGCAGCTTAGGGGGACTAGCGGAGCAGTTCTTC. Based on the CDR3 plus reference TRBV7-6 and TRBJ2-1, the full variable domain is GAGVSQSPRYKVTKRGQDVALRCDPISGHVSLYWYRQALGQGPEFLTYFNYEAQQDKSGLPNDRFSAERPEGSISTLTIQRTEQRDSAMYRCASSLGGLAEQFFGPGTRLTVL.

The chain combines TRBV9 with TRBJ2-2; 7 positions match TRBD1. V was pared by 3 bases and J by 5 bases, with 1 base of the junction left unmatched. Germline CDR1 and CDR2: SGDLS and YYNGEE. The CDR3 is 13 amino acids. The CDR3 DNA is TGTGCCAGCAGCGCGACAGGGACCGGGGAGCTGTTTTTT. Translating gives CASSATGTGELFF. The full variable domain, in which reference TRBV9 and TRBJ2-2 provide the parts outside the CDR3, is DSGVTQTPKHLITATGQRVTLRCSPRSGDLSVYWYQQSLDQGLQFLIQYYNGEERAKGNILERFSAQQFPDLHSELNLSSLELGDSALYFCASSATGTGELFFGEGSRLTVL.

This chain uses TRBV15 with TRBJ2-5; TRBD2 matches 11 bases. CDR1 and CDR2 (germline): LNHNV, YYDKDF (reference sequence). V shed 0 bases, J shed 7 bases, and the junction held 7 bases outside the gene matches. CDR3 length: 16 amino acids. CDR3 DNA sequence: TGTGCCACCAGCAGAGATTGGACTAGCGGGTTGGCGACCCAGTACTTC. Amino acids: CATSRDWTSGLATQYF.

The rearrangement joins TRBV9 to TRBJ2-1; D may be TRBD1 (6 bases). The CDR3 runs 16 residues. V was cut by 2 bases and J by 6 bases, with 18 bases left in between. Germline assignment: CDR1 SGDLS and CDR2 YYNGEE. CDR3 sequence (DNA): TGTGCCAGCAGCGTGGCCGACAGGTCCAGGAGCAATGAGCAGTTCTTC. It codes for CASSVADRSRSNEQFF.

V and J are TRBV5-4 and TRBJ2-3; TRBD2 matches 13 bases. The CDR3 extends over 16 amino acids. Per germline, CDR1 SGHNT and CDR2 YYREEE (reference sequence). V lost 4 bases, J lost 2 bases, and 4 bases stayed unmatched. This CDR3 is CASSPGTSGATDTQYF. CDR3 sequence (DNA): TGTGCCAGCAGCCCTGGGACTAGCGGGGCCACAGATACGCAGTATTTT. The whole variable domain, filled in from reference TRBV5-4 and TRBJ2-3, reads ETGVTQSPTHLIKTRGQQVTLRCSSQSGHNTVSWYQQALGQGPQFIFQYYREEENGRGNFPPRFSGLQFPNYSSELNVNALELDDSALYLCASSPGTSGATDTQYFGPGTRLTVL.

The chain recombines TRBV27 with TRBJ2-2, with a weak D call TRBD2 (5 bases). Trimming took off 2 bases at V and 6 bases at J, with 13 bases between the two ends. This CDR3 comprises 15 residues. Germline V gene sequence: CDR1 MNHEY, CDR2 SMNVEV (reference sequence). CDR3 sequence: CASSLKPAGAGELFF. CDR3 nucleotides: TGTGCCAGCAGTTTAAAACCCGCCGGGGCCGGGGAGCTGTTTTTT.

A word on this clone: A junction boundary mismatches the germline segment, possibly from a read error. The chain combines TRBV14 with TRBJ1-4; TRBD1 might be the D (5 bases). The CDR3 runs to 16 residues. Germline V CDR1 and CDR2: SGHDN, FVKESK. The CDR3 DNA sequence: TGTGCCAGCAGCCAAGATGGGGCAAACAACAATGAAGAACTGTTTTTT. It specifies CASSQDGANNNEELFF.

This sequence joins TRBV28 and TRBJ2-1; possibly TRBD1 for D (6 bases). Between the trimmed V and J ends, which lost 8 bases and 10 bases, there was a span of 24 bases. The CDR3 contains 15 residues. In germline, CDR1 is MDHEN, CDR2 SYDVKM. DNA for the CDR3: TGTGCCAGCCTCTTAGGGGGTCCCCGGCGAAACGAGCAGTTCTTC. Encoded protein: CASLLGGPRRNEQFF.

V is TRBV29-1 and J is TRBJ2-3; no definite D call. Trimming pared 5 bases from V and 0 bases from J, leaving 12 bases between. The germline V gene encodes CDR1 SQVTM and CDR2 ANQGSEA. The CDR3 has 14 residues. The CDR3 is CSVTVYGSTDTQYF. The CDR3 bases are TGCAGCGTTACCGTGTACGGGAGCACAGATACGCAGTATTTT.

The chain joins TRBV28 to TRBJ1-1; maybe TRBD1 (5 bases). Deletions cut 2 bases from V and 2 bases from J, with 15 bases between. This CDR3 has 16 residues. Germline CDR1 MDHEN, CDR2 SYDVKM. The CDR3 nucleotides are TGTGCCAGCAGTTTAAGTACGTTGGGGGGTAACACTGAAGCTTTCTTT. Translating it yields CASSLSTLGGNTEAFF.

V gene TRBV7-7 combines with J gene TRBJ2-1; TRBD2 aligns across 9 bases. Germline CDR1 SSHAT, CDR2 FNYEAQ (reference sequence). The CDR3 is 17 amino acids. CDR3 sequence: CASSREVGLAGIDEQFF. CDR3 DNA sequence: TGTGCTAGCTCGCGCGAGGTGGGACTAGCTGGAATCGATGAGCAGTTCTTC.

The chain links TRBV6-1 to TRBJ2-1; D unclear. This CDR3 spans 13 amino acids. From germline, CDR1 is MNHNS and CDR2 SASEGT. V lost 7 bases to trimming and J lost 2 bases, with 9 bases between them. CDR3 sequence (DNA): TGTGCCAGCAATAGAGGCACCTACAATGAGCAGTTCTTC. It yields the protein CASNRGTYNEQFF.

This chain joins TRBV7-5 and TRBJ2-3; the D call TRBD1 from the table was never checked on the DNA. TRBV7-5 is deemed a pseudogene. This CDR3 is 14 amino acids long. CDR3 region: CARSLCRAADTQYF. The CDR3 coding sequence is TGTGCCAGAAGCTTATGCAGGGCAGCAGATACGCAGTATTTT.

The V and J genes are TRBV11-2 and TRBJ1-1; D might be TRBD1 (6 bases). The length of the CDR3 is 16 residues. V was shortened by 4 bases and J by 5 bases, with 20 bases between the two germline ends. Germline CDR1 reads SGHAT; CDR2 reads FQNNGV. The chain's CDR3 is CASSYFRGGNRTEAFF. The CDR3 DNA reads TGTGCCAGCAGCTACTTTCGTGGGGGCAATAGAACTGAAGCTTTCTTT. Full variable domain (outside the CDR3, taken from reference TRBV11-2 and TRBJ1-1): EAGVAQSPRYKIIEKRQSVAFWCNPISGHATLYWYQQILGQGPKLLIQFQNNGVVDDSQLPKDRFSAERLKGVDSTLKIQPAKLEDSAVYLCASSYFRGGNRTEAFFGQGTRLTVV.

This rearrangement joins TRBV4-3 to TRBJ1-6, with D tentatively TRBD1 (5 bases). The CDR3 has 15 residues. The V gene's germline CDR1 is LGHNA and CDR2 YSLEER. Between the trimmed V and J ends, which lost 0 bases and 7 bases, there was a span of 10 bases. CDR3 sequence reads: CASSQDGGNNSPLHF. CDR3 DNA: TGCGCCAGCAGCCAAGACGGGGGTAACAATTCACCCCTCCACTTT.